This T cell receptor beta chain was recovered during a study of T-cell memory formation after mild COVID-19. Study-level results: Day 37-peaking second-wave clones had unconfirmed SARS-CoV-2 specificity.

From 5'RACE with constant-segment primers came TCR alpha and TCR beta cDNA libraries that carried sample barcodes and UMIs. TCRdb processed the 5' RACE reads anew with MiXCR; each CDR3 protein has one entry. The table lists 400,000 to 500,000 distinct CDR3 sequences, about a sixth of them singletons. As concerns this clonotype: Its cognate antigen is unknown.

The CDR3 is made up of 13 amino acids. V lost 2 bases and J 0 bases, leaving 7 bases between the germline ends. Germline V CDR1 and CDR2: DFQATT, SNEGSKA (reference sequence). J is TRBJ1-1 and V is TRBV20-1; D is undetermined. Sequenced input: PBMCs or a T cell subset sorted from them (not recorded which). The receptor's source is a man between 18 and 35 years old who had mild COVID-19 (a few samples of this study predate the infection). Cell type and time point are not known. CDR3 coding DNA: TGCAGTGCTAGAACGCGGATGAACACTGAAGCTTTCTTT. This gives the protein CSARTRMNTEAFF.